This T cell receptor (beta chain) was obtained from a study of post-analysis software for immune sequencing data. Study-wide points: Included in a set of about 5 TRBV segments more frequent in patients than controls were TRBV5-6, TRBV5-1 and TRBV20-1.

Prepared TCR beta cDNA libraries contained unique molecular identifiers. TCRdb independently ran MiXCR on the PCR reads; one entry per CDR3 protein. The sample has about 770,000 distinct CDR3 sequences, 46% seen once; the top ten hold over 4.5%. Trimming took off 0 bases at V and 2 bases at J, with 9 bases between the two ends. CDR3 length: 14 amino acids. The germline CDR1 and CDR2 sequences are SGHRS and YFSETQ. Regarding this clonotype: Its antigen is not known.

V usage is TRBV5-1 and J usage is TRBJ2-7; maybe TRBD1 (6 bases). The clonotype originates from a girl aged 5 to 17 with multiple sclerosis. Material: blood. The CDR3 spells CASSLDRETYEQYF. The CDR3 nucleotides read TGCGCCAGCAGCTTGGACAGGGAGACCTACGAGCAGTACTTC.